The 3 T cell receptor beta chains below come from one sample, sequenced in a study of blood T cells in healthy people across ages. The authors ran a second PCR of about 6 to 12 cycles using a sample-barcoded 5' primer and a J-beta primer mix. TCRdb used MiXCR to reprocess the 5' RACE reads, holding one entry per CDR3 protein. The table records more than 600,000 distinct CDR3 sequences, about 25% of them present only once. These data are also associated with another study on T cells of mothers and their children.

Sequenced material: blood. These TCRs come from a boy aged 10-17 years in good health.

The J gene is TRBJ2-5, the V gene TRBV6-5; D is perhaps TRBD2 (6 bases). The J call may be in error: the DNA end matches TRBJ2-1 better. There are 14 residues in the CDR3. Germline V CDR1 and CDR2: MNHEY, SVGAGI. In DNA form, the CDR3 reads TGTGCCAGCAGTTTCCTAGCGAAGGGGAATGAGCAGTTCTTC. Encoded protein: CASSFLAKGNEQFF.

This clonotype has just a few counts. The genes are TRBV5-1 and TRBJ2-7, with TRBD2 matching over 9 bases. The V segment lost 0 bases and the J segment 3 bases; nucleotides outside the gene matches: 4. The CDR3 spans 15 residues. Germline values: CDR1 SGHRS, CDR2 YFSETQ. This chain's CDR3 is CASSLGVAGDYEQYF. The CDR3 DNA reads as TGCGCCAGCAGCTTGGGAGTAGCGGGGGACTACGAGCAGTACTTC.

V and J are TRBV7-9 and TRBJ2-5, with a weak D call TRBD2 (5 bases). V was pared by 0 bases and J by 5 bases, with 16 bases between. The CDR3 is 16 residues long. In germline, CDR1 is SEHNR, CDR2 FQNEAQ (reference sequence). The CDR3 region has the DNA TGTGCCAGCAGCTTAGCGCCTAACAGACGAGGGGAGACCCAGTACTTC. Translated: CASSLAPNRRGETQYF.